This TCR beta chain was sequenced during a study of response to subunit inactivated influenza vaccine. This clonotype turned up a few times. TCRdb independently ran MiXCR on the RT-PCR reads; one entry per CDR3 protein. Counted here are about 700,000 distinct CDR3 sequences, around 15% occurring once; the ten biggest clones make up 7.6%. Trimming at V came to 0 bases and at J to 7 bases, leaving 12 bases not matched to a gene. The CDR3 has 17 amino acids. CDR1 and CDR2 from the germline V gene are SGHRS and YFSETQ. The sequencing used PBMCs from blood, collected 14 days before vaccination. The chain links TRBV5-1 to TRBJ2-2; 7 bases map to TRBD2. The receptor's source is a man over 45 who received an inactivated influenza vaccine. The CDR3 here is CASSLVALGLRFGELFF. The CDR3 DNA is TGCGCCAGCAGCTTGGTTGCTTTGGGACTACGGTTCGGGGAGCTGTTTTTT.